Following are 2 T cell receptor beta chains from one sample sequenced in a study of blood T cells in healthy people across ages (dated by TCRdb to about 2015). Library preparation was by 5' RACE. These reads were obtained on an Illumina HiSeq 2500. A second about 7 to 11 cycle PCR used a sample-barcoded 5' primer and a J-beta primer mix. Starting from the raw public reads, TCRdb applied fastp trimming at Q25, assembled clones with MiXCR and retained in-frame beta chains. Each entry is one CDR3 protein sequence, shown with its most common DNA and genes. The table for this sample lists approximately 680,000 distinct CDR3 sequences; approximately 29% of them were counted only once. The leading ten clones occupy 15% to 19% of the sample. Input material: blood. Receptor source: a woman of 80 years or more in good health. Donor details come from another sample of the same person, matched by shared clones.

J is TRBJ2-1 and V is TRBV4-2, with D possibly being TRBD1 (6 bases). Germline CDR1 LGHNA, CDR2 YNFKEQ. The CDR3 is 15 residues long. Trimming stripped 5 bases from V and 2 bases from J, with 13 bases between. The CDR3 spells CASSETGVTYNEQFF. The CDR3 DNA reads TGTGCCAGCAGCGAGACAGGTGTCACCTACAATGAGCAGTTCTTC.

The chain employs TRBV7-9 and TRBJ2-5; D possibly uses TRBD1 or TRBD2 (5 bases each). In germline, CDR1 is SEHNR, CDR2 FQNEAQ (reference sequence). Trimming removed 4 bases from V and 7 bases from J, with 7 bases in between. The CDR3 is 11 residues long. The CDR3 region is CASSSGTTQYF. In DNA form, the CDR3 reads TGTGCCAGCAGCTCCGGGACGACCCAGTACTTC.